One and the same sample provided the 13 T cell receptor beta chains below, sequenced in a study of beta chain features in type 1 diabetes. Study outcomes and limitations: Among all four CD4+ subsets, Type 1 diabetes patients had TCRB CDR3s that were moderately but significantly shorter.

Expressed TCRB transcripts were sequenced, since all the RNA that had been isolated was reverse transcribed. TCRdb's table, derived via immunoSEQ multiplex PCR, lists solely in-frame clones and lacks some. The sample has 95,000 to 150,000 clones, around 16% seen once. No cognate antigen is known for these TCRs. The sequenced sample was central memory CD4+ T cells from blood. These receptors originate from a man younger than 35 with type 1 diabetes.

This clone has just a few counts. This chain joins TRBV2 and TRBJ2-7; D unresolved. This CDR3 has 14 residues. V lost 3 bases and J lost 2, with 11 bases in between. Per the germline V gene, CDR1 is SNHLY and CDR2 is FYNNEI. The chain's CDR3 is CASSDGQTAYEQYF. As DNA, the CDR3 is TGTGCCAGCAGTGATGGGCAGACTGCCTACGAGCAGTACTTC.

The sample holds a few counts of this clone. This chain's CDR3 is CASSVVPSGGTGELFF. In nucleotides, the CDR3 is TGTGCCAGCAGCGTAGTACCTAGCGGGGGAACCGGGGAGCTGTTTTTT. The chain uses TRBV9 and TRBJ2-2; 10 bases agree with TRBD2. V was clipped by 0 bases and J by 5 bases; unmatched bases: 4. The CDR3 covers 16 residues. From germline, CDR1 is SGDLS and CDR2 YYNGEE.

The chain recombines TRBV7-3 with TRBJ2-2; no firm D call. CDR3 length: 13 amino acids. Germline V gene lookup returns CDR1 SGHTA and CDR2 FQGTGA. V was pared by 4 bases and J by 11 bases, with 14 bases between. The CDR3, as DNA: TGTGCCAGCAGCTCCGGACGGACGGCAGAGCTGTTTTTT. Its translation: CASSSGRTAELFF.

This sequence joins TRBV9 and TRBJ2-5; D ambiguous. V lost 0 bases and J 1 base, leaving 4 bases between the germline ends. This CDR3 region has 13 residues. Germline lookup yields CDR1 SGDLS and CDR2 YYNGEE. In DNA form, the CDR3 reads TGTGCCAGCAGCGTAGACCTCCAAGAGACCCAGTACTTC. Its protein is CASSVDLQETQYF. Together with reference TRBV9 and TRBJ2-5, the CDR3 gives the full variable domain: DSGVTQTPKHLITATGQRVTLRCSPRSGDLSVYWYQQSLDQGLQFLIQYYNGEERAKGNILERFSAQQFPDLHSELNLSSLELGDSALYFCASSVDLQETQYFGPGTRLLVL.

In this sample, this clone turned up many times. The chain uses TRBV9 and TRBJ2-5; D is ambiguous. Germline CDR1 reads SGDLS; CDR2 reads YYNGEE. The CDR3 spans 16 residues. Trimming shortened V by 3 bases and J by 5 bases, and 20 bases separated the two germline ends. The chain's CDR3 is CASSAELGPTRETQYF. The CDR3 region has the DNA TGTGCCAGCAGCGCCGAGCTTGGTCCAACGCGGGAGACCCAGTACTTC.

This clone came up many times. This rearrangement joins TRBV29-1 to TRBJ2-1; 11 nucleotides line up with TRBD2. The CDR3 has 12 amino acids. Germline CDR1 reads SQVTM; CDR2 reads ANQGSEA. The CDR3 nucleotides read TGCAATATACTAGCGGGAGAGAATGAGCAGTTCTTC. This sequence encodes CNILAGENEQFF.

CDR3 loop: CASSGRTGPYEQYF. The CDR3, as DNA: TGTGCCAGCAGTGGCAGGACAGGGCCCTACGAGCAGTACTTC. The chain has TRBV6-1 and TRBJ2-7; TRBD1 matches at 8 bases. V shed 4 bases and J 2 bases; nucleotides not matched to a gene: 4. CDR1 MNHNS and CDR2 SASEGT come from the germline V gene. This CDR3 is built from 14 residues.

This clone was observed once. The V gene is TRBV5-4, the J gene TRBJ2-7, with TRBD1 matching 7 bases. J lost 0 bases, V lost 3 bases, and 12 bases had no gene match. Germline-derived CDR1 and CDR2 are SGHNT and YYREEE (reference sequence). This CDR3 has 17 residues. The CDR3 DNA reads TGTGCCAGCAGCTCGACTTCCGGGACAGTGAGCTCCTACGAGCAGTACTTC. Its translation is CASSSTSGTVSSYEQYF.

This clone was counted many times. The chain employs TRBV10-3 and TRBJ2-1, with a weak D call TRBD2 (5 bases). Germline V gene data show CDR1 as ENHRY and CDR2 as SYGVKD. The CDR3 is 11 residues long. V gave up 7 bases and J gave up 5 bases, with 6 bases separating them. The CDR3 is CAITADNEQFF. CDR3 sequence (DNA): TGTGCCATCACAGCGGACAATGAGCAGTTCTTC.

The chain links TRBV2 to TRBJ2-3; D not certain. Per the germline V gene, CDR1 is SNHLY and CDR2 is FYNNEI. The CDR3 loop spans 14 amino acids. The V and J ends lost 1 base and 4 bases respectively, with 9 bases between them. The CDR3 protein is CASSEGTGPDTQYF. In DNA form, the CDR3 reads TGTGCCAGCAGTGAAGGGACCGGCCCAGATACGCAGTATTTT.

This clone was counted a few times. The gene calls are TRBV10-3 and TRBJ1-1, with D uncertain. The V and J ends lost 2 bases and 5 bases respectively, with 6 bases between them. This CDR3 comprises 12 residues. Germline CDR1 is ENHRY and CDR2 is SYGVKD. The CDR3 DNA reads as TGTGCCATCAGTGAGAGAGGGACTGAAGCTTTCTTT. Residues: CAISERGTEAFF.

The chain couples TRBV11-2 to TRBJ2-3; either TRBD1 or TRBD2 may supply D (5 bases each). This CDR3 has 16 amino acids. Germline loops: CDR1 SGHAT, CDR2 FQNNGV. Trimming pared 2 bases from V and 5 bases from J, leaving 17 bases between. CDR3 DNA sequence: TGTGCCAGCAGCTTAACCGGTGGGACGGCCTTAGATACGCAGTATTTT. This gives the protein CASSLTGGTALDTQYF.

This chain connects TRBV28 to TRBJ2-4, with D perhaps assigned TRBD1 or TRBD2 (6 bases each). The germline V gene has CDR1 MDHEN and CDR2 SYDVKM. This CDR3 has 14 amino acids. Trimming cost V 1 base and J 6 bases, with 10 bases left between them. CDR3 DNA: TGTGCCAGCAGTTTATACGGGGGCCCAAACATTCAGTACTTC. This codes for CASSLYGGPNIQYF.